This record looks at one T cell receptor (beta chain) sequence and its context. Its specificity is not known. This record belongs to a study of PD-1 blockade in mismatch repair-deficient tumors. Study at large: Patients had eleven to twelve mismatch repair-deficient cancer types and were previously treated and progressing. Study-level findings and limits: Tumor-resident clones, often undetectable pretreatment in blood, expanded then contracted after pembrolizumab.

V lost 1 base to trimming and J lost 6 bases, with 15 bases between them. Germline V CDR1 and CDR2: LNHNV, YYDKDF (reference sequence). The CDR3 spans 16 residues. Mismatch repair deficiency was confirmed in all patients, by PCR or immunohistochemistry. TCR sequencing covered a few patients who responded to pembrolizumab. Sequenced by immunoSEQ multiplex PCR; TCRdb stores in-frame clones only, minus some. Of some 110,000 clones in the sample, roughly 80% are singletons; the top ten hold 4.7%. This specimen was peripheral blood, taken 60 weeks after starting pembrolizumab. The sequence was collected from an adult with mismatch repair-deficient cancer. The chain combines TRBV15 with TRBJ1-4; no clear D gene. CDR3 protein: CATSRGNANEDEKLFF. In DNA, the CDR3 is TGTGCCACCAGCAGAGGTAACGCTAACGAGGATGAAAAACTGTTTTTT.